This T cell receptor beta chain was captured by sequencing in a study of CXCR3-negative and CXCR3-positive naive CD8 T cells. The authors made the TRB cDNA libraries by 5' RACE using UMI labels. One entry per CDR3 protein, without DNA, is what TCRdb gives after re-calling the 5' RACE reads. This specimen shows roughly 6,600 distinct CDR3 sequences; the ten leading clones hold roughly 1.4%. Germline CDR1 and CDR2: MDHEN and SYDVKM. The CDR3 runs 15 residues. In regard to this clonotype: Antigen specificity is unknown.

Study-wide points: TRB CDR3 properties served as the basis for inferring TCR strength, and surface CD5 was comparable between naive subsets. Naive CXCR3-positive and CXCR3-negative cells shared TRBV-TRBJ usage; memory cells diverged. The study found more hydrophobic TRB CDR3s in CXCR3-positive naive cells than in CXCR3-negative naive cells.

The sample was naive CXCR3+ CD8+ T cells from blood. The subset is: CD45RO-CCR7+CD27+CD95- naive CD8+ T cells expressing CXCR3 (TNR3+). The sequence was collected from a human donor in good health. Some clones in this sample may be carry-over from other donors' samples. The V call is TRBV28, the J call TRBJ2-7; the TCRdb D gene call, TRBD2, has no DNA to confirm it. This chain's CDR3 is CASSPRLAKSYEQYF.